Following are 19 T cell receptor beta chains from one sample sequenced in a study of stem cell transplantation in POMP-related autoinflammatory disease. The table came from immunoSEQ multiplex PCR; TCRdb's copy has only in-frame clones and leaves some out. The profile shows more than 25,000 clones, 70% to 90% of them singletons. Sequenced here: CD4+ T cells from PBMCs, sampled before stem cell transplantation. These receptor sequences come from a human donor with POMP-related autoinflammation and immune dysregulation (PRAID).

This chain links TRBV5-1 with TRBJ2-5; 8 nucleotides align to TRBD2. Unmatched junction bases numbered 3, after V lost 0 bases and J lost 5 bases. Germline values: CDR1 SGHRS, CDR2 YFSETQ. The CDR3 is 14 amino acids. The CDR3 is CASSLAGRGETQYF. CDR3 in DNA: TGCGCCAGCAGCTTGGCCGGGAGGGGGGAGACCCAGTACTTC.

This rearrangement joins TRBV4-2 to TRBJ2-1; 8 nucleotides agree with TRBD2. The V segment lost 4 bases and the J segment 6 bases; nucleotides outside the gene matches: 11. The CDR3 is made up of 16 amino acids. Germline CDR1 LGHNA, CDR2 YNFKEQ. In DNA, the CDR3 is TGTGCCAGCAGCCGAGAGCCTAGCGGGTGGGCCAATGAGCAGTTCTTC. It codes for CASSREPSGWANEQFF.

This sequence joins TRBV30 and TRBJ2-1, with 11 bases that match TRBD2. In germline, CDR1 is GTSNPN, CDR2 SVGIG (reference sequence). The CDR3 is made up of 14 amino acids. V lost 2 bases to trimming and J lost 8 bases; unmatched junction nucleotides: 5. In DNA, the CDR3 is TGTGCCTGGAGTTTTATACTAGCGGGAGATGAGCAGTTCTTC. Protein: CAWSFILAGDEQFF.

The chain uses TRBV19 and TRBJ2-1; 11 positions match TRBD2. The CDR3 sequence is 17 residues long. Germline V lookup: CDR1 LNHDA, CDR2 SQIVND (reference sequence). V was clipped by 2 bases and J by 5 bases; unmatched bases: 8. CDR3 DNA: TGTGCCAGTAGTATAAGGGTAGCGGGAGGGCGGGACAATGAGCAGTTCTTC. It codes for CASSIRVAGGRDNEQFF.

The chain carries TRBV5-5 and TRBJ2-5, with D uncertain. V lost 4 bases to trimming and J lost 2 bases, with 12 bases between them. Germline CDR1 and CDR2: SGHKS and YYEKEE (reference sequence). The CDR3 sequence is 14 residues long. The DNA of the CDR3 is TGTGCCAGCAGCCCCACAGCGCGGCAAGAGACCCAGTACTTC. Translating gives CASSPTARQETQYF.

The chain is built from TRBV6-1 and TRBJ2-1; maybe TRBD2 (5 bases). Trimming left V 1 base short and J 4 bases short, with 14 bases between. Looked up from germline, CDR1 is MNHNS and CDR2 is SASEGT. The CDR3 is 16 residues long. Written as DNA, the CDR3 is TGTGCCAGCAGTGAAGACGGGGTACTTAGATACAATGAGCAGTTCTTC. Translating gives CASSEDGVLRYNEQFF.

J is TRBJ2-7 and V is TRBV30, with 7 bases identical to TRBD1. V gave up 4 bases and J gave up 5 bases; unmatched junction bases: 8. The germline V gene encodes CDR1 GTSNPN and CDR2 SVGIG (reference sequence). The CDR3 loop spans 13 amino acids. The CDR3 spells CAWNRQGPNEQYF. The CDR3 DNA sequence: TGTGCCTGGAACCGACAGGGCCCGAACGAGCAGTACTTC.

The CDR3 sequence: CASSLAERGTEAFF. Written as DNA, the CDR3 is TGTGCCAGCAGCTTGGCAGAACGGGGAACTGAAGCTTTCTTT. This chain uses TRBV5-4 with TRBJ1-1; D gene unclear. Germline-derived CDR1 and CDR2 are SGHNT and YYREEE (reference sequence). Deletions cut 0 bases from V and 5 bases from J, with 11 bases between. The CDR3 runs 14 residues.

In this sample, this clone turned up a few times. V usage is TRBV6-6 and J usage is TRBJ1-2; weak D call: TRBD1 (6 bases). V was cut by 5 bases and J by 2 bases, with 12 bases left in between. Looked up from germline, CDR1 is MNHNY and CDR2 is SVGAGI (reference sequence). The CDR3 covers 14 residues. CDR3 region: CASSTPTGNYGYTF. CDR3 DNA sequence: TGTGCCAGCAGTACCCCTACAGGGAACTATGGCTACACCTTC.

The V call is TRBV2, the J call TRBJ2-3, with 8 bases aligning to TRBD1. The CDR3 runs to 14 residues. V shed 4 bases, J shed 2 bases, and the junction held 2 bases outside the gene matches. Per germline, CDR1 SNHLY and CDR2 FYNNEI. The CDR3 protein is CASSGQGHTDTQYF. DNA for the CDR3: TGTGCCAGCAGTGGACAGGGGCACACAGATACGCAGTATTTT.

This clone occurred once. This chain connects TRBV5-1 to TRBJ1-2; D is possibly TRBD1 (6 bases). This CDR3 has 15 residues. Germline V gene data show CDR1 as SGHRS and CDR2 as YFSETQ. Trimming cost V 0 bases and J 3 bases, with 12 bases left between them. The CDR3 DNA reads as TGCGCCAGCAGCTTGGGGGCGGGGGCCCACTATGGCTACACCTTC. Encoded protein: CASSLGAGAHYGYTF.

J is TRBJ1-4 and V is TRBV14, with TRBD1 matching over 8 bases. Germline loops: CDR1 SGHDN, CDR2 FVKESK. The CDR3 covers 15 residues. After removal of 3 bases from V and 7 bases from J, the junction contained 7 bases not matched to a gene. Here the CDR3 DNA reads TGTGCCAGCAGCCACCTCGACAGGGGTCCTGAAAAACTGTTTTTT. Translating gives CASSHLDRGPEKLFF.

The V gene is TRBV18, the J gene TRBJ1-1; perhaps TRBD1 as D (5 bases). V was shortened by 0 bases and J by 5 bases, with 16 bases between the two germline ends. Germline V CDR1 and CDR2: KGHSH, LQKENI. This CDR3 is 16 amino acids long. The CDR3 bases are TGTGCCAGCTCACCACCAACGGGGAGAGGGGAAACTGAAGCTTTCTTT. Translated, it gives CASSPPTGRGETEAFF.

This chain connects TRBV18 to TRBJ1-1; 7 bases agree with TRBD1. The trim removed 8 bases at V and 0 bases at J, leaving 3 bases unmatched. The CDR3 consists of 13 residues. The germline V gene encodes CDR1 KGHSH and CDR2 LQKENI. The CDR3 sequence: CASRQGVNTEAFF. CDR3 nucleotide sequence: TGTGCCAGCCGCCAGGGGGTGAACACTGAAGCTTTCTTT. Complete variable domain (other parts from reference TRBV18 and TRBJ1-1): NAGVMQNPRHLVRRRGQEARLRCSPMKGHSHVYWYRQLPEEGLKFMVYLQKENIIDESGMPKERFSAEFPKEGPSILRIQQVVRGDSAAYFCASRQGVNTEAFFGQGTRLTVV.

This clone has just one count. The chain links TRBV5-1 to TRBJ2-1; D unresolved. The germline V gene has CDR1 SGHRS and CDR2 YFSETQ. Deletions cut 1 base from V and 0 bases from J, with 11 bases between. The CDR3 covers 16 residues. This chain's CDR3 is CASSLLLTASYNEQFF. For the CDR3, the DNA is TGCGCCAGCAGCTTGCTGCTGACCGCCTCCTACAATGAGCAGTTCTTC.

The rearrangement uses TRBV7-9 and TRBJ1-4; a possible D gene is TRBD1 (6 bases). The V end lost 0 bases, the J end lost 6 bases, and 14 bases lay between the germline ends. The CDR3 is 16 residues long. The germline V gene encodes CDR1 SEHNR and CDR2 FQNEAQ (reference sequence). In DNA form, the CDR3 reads TGTGCCAGCAGCTTAGCGCGGGGGGCTAGAGATGAAAAACTGTTTTTT. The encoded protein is CASSLARGARDEKLFF.

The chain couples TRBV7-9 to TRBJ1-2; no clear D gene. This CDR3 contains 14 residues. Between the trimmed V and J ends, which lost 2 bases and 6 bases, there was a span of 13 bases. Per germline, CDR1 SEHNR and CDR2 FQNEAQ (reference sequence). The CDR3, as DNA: TGTGCCAGCAGCTTACGGAACCGGAACAATGGCTACACCTTC. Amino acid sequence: CASSLRNRNNGYTF. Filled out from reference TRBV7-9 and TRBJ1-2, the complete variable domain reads DTGVSQNPRHKITKRGQNVTFRCDPISEHNRLYWYRQTLGQGPEFLTYFQNEAQLEKSRLLSDRFSAERPKGSFSTLEIQRTEQGDSAMYLCASSLRNRNNGYTFGSGTRLTVV.

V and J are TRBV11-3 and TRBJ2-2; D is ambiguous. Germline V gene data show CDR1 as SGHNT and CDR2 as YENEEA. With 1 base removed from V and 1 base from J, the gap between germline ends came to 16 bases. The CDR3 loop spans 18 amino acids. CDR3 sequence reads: CASSLVGRPRLNTGELFF. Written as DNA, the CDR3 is TGTGCCAGCAGCTTAGTAGGACGCCCCAGGCTGAACACCGGGGAGCTGTTTTTT.

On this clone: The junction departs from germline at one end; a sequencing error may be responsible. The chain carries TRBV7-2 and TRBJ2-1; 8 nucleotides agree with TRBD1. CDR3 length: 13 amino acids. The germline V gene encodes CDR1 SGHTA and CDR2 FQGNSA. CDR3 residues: CASSFVLTGALLF. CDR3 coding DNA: TGTGCCAGCAGCTTTGTATTGACAGGGGCGCTGCTCTTC.